The subject of this entry is one T cell receptor beta chain. This clone was observed a single time. Its antigen is still unknown. There are no base qualities to consult, and no much larger clone falls within one base. Receptor libraries were prepared by the immunoSEQ multiplex PCR assay. The source is immuneACCESS, and TCRdb retained only in-frame sequences with V and J called. Part of the clones is not carried over; for the studies checked, unresolved V genes explain less than half of this, and the remainder is unexplained. For this sample the table gives 45,000 to 55,000 clones, of which nearly 95% were detected only once. Clones ranked in the top ten supply roughly a quarter of the sample. This sample is part of a study of control samples from healthy donors and cancer patients (dated by TCRdb to the early 2020s). The germline V gene yields KGHSH for CDR1 and LQKENI for CDR2. From its cysteine to its phenylalanine, the CDR3 spans 13 amino acids. Solely the CDR3 DNA is kept, with 39 bases framed from the first base. The V end loses 2 bases and the J end loses 6 bases, and a stretch of 7 bases separates them.

The material sequenced was PBMCs. The TCR originated in a woman in her fifties or sixties with head and neck cancer. This receptor chain uses TRBV18 and TRBJ1-4; a weak D assignment points to TRBD1 (5 bases agree). The CDR3: CASSPDRDEKLFF. The DNA reads TGTGCCAGCTCACCAGACAGAGATGAAAAACTGTTTTTT. The CDR3, completed at both ends by the reference TRBV18 and TRBJ1-4 genes, gives the full variable domain NAGVMQNPRHLVRRRGQEARLRCSPMKGHSHVYWYRQLPEEGLKFMVYLQKENIIDESGMPKERFSAEFPKEGPSILRIQQVVRGDSAAYFCASSPDRDEKLFFGSGTQLSVL.